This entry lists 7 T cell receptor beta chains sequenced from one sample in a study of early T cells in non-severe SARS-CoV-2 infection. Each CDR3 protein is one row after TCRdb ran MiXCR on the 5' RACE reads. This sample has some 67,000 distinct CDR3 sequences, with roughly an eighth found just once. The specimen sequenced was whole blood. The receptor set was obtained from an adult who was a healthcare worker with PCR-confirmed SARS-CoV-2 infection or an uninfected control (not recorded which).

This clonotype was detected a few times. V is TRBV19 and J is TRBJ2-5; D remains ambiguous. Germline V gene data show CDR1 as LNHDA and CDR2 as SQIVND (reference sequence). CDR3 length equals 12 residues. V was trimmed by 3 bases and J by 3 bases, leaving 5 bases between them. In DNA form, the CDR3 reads TGTGCCAGTAGTATTCATAAAGAGACCCAGTACTTC. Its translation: CASSIHKETQYF.

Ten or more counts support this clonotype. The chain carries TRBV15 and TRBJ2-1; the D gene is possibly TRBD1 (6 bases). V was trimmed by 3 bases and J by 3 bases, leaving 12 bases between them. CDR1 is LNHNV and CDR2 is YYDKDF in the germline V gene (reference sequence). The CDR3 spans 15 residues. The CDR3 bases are TGTGCCACCAGCAGCGGTGAGGGGGTCTACAATGAGCAGTTCTTC. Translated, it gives CATSSGEGVYNEQFF.

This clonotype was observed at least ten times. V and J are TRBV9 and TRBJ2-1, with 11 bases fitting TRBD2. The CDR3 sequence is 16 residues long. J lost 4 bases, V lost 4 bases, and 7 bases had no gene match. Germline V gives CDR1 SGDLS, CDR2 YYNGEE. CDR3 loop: CASSPIAGGEYNEQFF. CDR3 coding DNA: TGTGCCAGCAGCCCGATAGCGGGAGGGGAATACAATGAGCAGTTCTTC.

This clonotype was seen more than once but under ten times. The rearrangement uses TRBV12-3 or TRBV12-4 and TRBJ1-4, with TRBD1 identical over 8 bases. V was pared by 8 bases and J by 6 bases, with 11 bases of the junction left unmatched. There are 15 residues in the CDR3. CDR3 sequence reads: CASRAGGILDEKLFF. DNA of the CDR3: TGTGCCAGCCGGGCAGGGGGCATATTGGATGAAAAACTGTTTTTT.

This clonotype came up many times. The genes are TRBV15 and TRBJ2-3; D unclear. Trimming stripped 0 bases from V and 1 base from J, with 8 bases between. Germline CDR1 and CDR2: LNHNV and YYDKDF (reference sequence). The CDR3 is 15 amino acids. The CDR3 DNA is TGTGCCACCAGCAGAGACGGGTTTGGCACAGATACGCAGTATTTT. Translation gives CATSRDGFGTDTQYF. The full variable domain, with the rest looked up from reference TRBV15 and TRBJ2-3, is DAMVIQNPRYQVTQFGKPVTLSCSQTLNHNVMYWYQQKSSQAPKLLFHYYDKDFNNEADTPDNFQSRRPNTSFCFLDIRSPGLGDTAMYLCATSRDGFGTDTQYFGPGTRLTVL.

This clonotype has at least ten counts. Written as DNA, the CDR3 is TGTGCCAGCAGCCTTAGCACAGATACGCAGTATTTT. It is translated as CASSLSTDTQYF. The rearrangement uses TRBV12-3 or TRBV12-4 and TRBJ2-3; D not certain. This CDR3 region has 12 residues. The V gene lost 6 bases and the J gene lost 0 bases, with 4 bases spanning the gap.

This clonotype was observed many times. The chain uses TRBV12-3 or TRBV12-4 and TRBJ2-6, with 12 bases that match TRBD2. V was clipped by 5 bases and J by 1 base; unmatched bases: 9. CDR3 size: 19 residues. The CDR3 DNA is TGTGCCAGCAGTGCGCCCCTAGCGGGGGGGCGGTCTGGGGCCAACGTCCTGACTTTC. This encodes CASSAPLAGGRSGANVLTF.